This paragraph reports one T cell receptor beta chain. What it recognizes is unknown. An amount of RNA that ranged from roughly 0.5 to 1 ug was reverse transcribed with random hexamers. Amplification of TCR beta CDR3 across 54 Vbeta and 13 Jbeta was performed with immunoSEQ multiplex PCR. MiXCR was run by TCRdb on the immunoSEQ multiplex PCR reads, yielding one entry per CDR3 protein. The sample consists of about 250,000 distinct CDR3 sequences, about 94% of them appearing once. The record originates from a study of CD8 T cells in Susac syndrome. General observations from the study: As the study acknowledged, the number of individuals who were part of its TCR sequencing and HLA analysis was relatively small.

Germline CDR1 MNHEY, CDR2 SVGEGT. The CDR3 length is 13 residues. V lost 7 bases to trimming and J lost 6 bases, with 15 bases between them. Purification of the CD8+ and CD4+ T cells relied on negative isolation, and TEMRA cells underwent FACS enrichment. The sequencing sample was made of CD4+ T cells from PBMCs. The rearrangement joins TRBV6-2 or TRBV6-3 to TRBJ1-1; unclear D gene. This sequence originates from a human donor with multiple sclerosis. The CDR3 region is CASIAVLSAEAFF. CDR3 DNA: TGTGCCAGCATTGCAGTTCTTAGCGCTGAAGCTTTCTTT.